The entry below describes one T cell receptor (beta chain). The antigen it recognizes is unknown. No base-level quality is on record; no much larger clone is a single base apart. The CDR3 runs 15 residues from the cysteine to the phenylalanine. The kept DNA is CDR3 alone, 45 bases in frame from the first base. V is pared back by 2 bases and J by 0 bases, with 11 bases lying between the germline termini. The germline V gene provides CDR1 MDHEN and CDR2 SYDVKM. The library was prepared using the immunoSEQ multiplex PCR assay. The multiplex PCR relied on a mix of 60 forward primers for TCR Vbeta segments and 13 reverse primers for TCR Jbeta segments. The CDR3 region of rearranged TCR beta genes was amplified from genomic DNA with a multiplex PCR assay. On the Illumina HiSeq System, the amplified TCR beta libraries were sequenced as 87-base-pair reads. Regarding the original processing steps: Across the 640 or so repertoires, a later analysis counted approximately 83 million unique TCR beta chains, roughly 11 million of which were shared by at least two donors. Raw reads were error-corrected and collapsed into unique sequences by a nearest-neighbor algorithm in which closely related sequences were merged to remove PCR and sequencing errors. CDR3 sequences were aligned to IMGT reference sequences to assign V, D and J gene segments. Each retained sequence needed at least a six-nucleotide match to both a V gene segment and a J gene segment. Rearrangements were called productive when the CDR3 lacked stop codons and stayed in frame with V and J; all others were non-productive. CDR3 was defined according to IMGT convention as the region running from the second conserved V-encoded cysteine to the conserved J-encoded phenylalanine. The earlier analysis of about 560 of the donors excluded any sequence lacking an unambiguous match to a single V gene segment. In an earlier analysis of 587 of the donors, V segments were called functional above 56.7% productive rearrangements and were called segregating when the between-donor standard deviation exceeded 5%. A statistical classification framework was built for diagnosing cytomegalovirus status from the catalog of TCR beta chain sequences. In a later analysis, V and J genes were assigned by comparing TCR nucleotide sequences against IMGT/GENE-DB human TR gene sequences. A later analysis assigned CDR3 sequences and most-parsimonious VDJ recombination scenarios with the TCRdist pipeline. In a later analysis, each TCR beta chain was defined by its CDR3 amino acid sequence together with its V-gene family, and reads without a unique V-gene family were excluded. In a later analysis, 550 to 650 highly shared, low-generation-probability nucleotide sequences were removed to address suspected cross-contamination and a sequencing artifact. In a later analysis, a clonal expansion index for each public chain was calculated from normalized within-repertoire ranks of inferred template counts. In a later analysis, generation probabilities were computed with a VDJ recombination model fitted to out-of-frame rearrangements, and the resulting probabilities were checked against IGoR. Hypergeometric tests were used in a later analysis to score TCR-TCR, TCR-HLA and TCR-CMV co-occurrence, with a repertoire-size bias correction applied to the TCR pairs. A later analysis estimated false discovery rates by permuting HLA or CMV assignments 20 times. In a later analysis, co-occurring TCRs were grouped using DBSCAN, with TCRdist sequence similarity added in when clustering inside HLA-allele-positive subsets. For co-occurrence clustering, repertoires with fewer than 30,000 or more than 120,000 public chains were excluded, along with five repertoires with anomalous nucleotide sharing. TCRdb obtained this table from immuneACCESS and retained in-frame rearrangements with V and J assigned. These tables miss some clones; where compared with another copy, unresolved V genes account for less than half of the shortfall, and the remainder is unexplained. From that table come the V and J calls and clone size; the DNA was used to work out D and trimming. The sample data list around 120,000 clones, and 79% of these were observed just once. The ten largest make up 2.5% to 3.5% of the sample.

The cohort consisted of 650 to 700 healthy bone marrow donors. At the time of sampling, every cohort member was nominally healthy, though immune exposures that went unrecorded were likely present. The donor tested CMV seronegative and was one of the 352 seronegative cohort members. A peripheral blood sample was collected from each donor, and TCR beta sequencing was performed on peripheral blood mononuclear cells. The Qiagen DNeasy Blood Extraction Kit was used to extract genomic DNA from the blood cell samples. This sample was taken from a study of cytomegalovirus exposure and HLA in healthy donors (dated by TCRdb to 2016 to 2017). Turning to the overall study: An earlier analysis of approximately 550 of the donors reported 250 to 300 Gb of sequence data and 117 million unique TCR beta sequences from 150 million to 200 million T cells. The study used immunosequencing to profile the T cell repertoires of approximately 650 subjects and linked those repertoires to cytomegalovirus serostatus. Every discovery cohort repertoire had been produced on one sequencing platform. In a later analysis, previously published TCR beta repertoires from several hundred donors were re-analyzed and high-resolution HLA genotyping was added so that TCR occurrence patterns could be studied. Typing coverage differed by locus: A, B, C, DRB1 and DQB1 were typed in roughly 620-640 donors, DQA1 in about 500, DPA1 in 606, and DPB1 in 400 to 480. Of the 300 to 500 genotyped donors, approximately 80% were placed in the genetic ancestry cluster associated with self-reported Caucasian donors. Both class I and class II loci were covered by HLA typing, at four-digit resolution. A later genetic analysis used genome-wide SNP genotypes for about 55% of the 666 donors, treating that subset as a discovery cohort. A few DR-DQ haplotypes were treated as single units for association and clustering because of strong linkage in the cohort. An earlier analysis of approximately 630 of the donors applied high-throughput TCR beta sequencing to assess whether each TCR beta V gene segment acted as functional or pseudogenic. In the later analysis, no new phenotypic data were used to find candidate immune exposures; instead, reliance was placed on TCR beta sequences and their occurrence across donors. An early release that covered 640 HLA-typed donors contained 250 to 350 gigabases of sequencing data and around 80 million unique TCR sequences. In addition to the first cohort of approximately 650 subjects, a separate validation cohort of some 120 different subjects was used. To predict cytomegalovirus infection status, the study brought together high-throughput TCR immunosequencing, statistical association of individual TCRs with disease status, and machine learning. On average, approximately 250,000 unique TCR beta nucleotide sequences were sequenced per donor among 398 genotyped donors of the cohort, with roughly a sixth of those sequences being non-productive. Donor age, sex, ethnicity and CMV serostatus were compiled together with the repertoire data. The study aimed to test whether cataloging public T cell receptors could reveal signatures of past pathogen exposure. Study-wide conclusions, independent of this receptor: Most TCR sequences were seen in very few donors, while some public TCRs were found in many individuals. Presence/absence analyses assumed roughly uniform sequencing depth across donors, an assumption that may not hold. According to a later analysis, most CMV-associated TCR beta chains appeared to be HLA-restricted, and the HLA associations seemed to be driven largely by CMV exposure. Cytomegalovirus status was reported to be diagnosed by the classifier with high specificity and sensitivity in both the original and validation cohorts. A later genetic analysis associated a missense DCLRE1C variant with V-gene and J-gene trimming of TCR beta chains, and an independent cohort replicated the association. A later analysis associated roughly 17,000 TCR beta sequences with specific HLA alleles at a false discovery rate of 0.05. The authors suggested that the approach could potentially be extended to other disease states and immunological phenotypes. A later analysis reported that several top co-occurrence clusters appeared linked to parvovirus B19, influenza, CMV and Epstein-Barr virus. A few of the identified cytomegalovirus-associated TCR beta chains were confirmed in vitro to be specific for cytomegalovirus antigens. Correlated functional status among segregating V segments might reflect linkage disequilibrium, but an unknown experimental factor could not be ruled out. A further reported finding was that TCR beta sequences accurately predicted the HLA-A and HLA-B alleles for most subjects in the first cohort. A cluster of highly shared sequence variants was judged likely to represent a technical artifact of the sequencing pipeline. The cohort was sequenced for TCR beta chains only, and without alpha or paired-chain data the features that could be detected were limited. A total of 150 to 200 TCR beta chains were listed by the study as associated with cytomegalovirus. An earlier analysis of approximately 500 of the donors showed that most TCR beta V segments appeared in productive rearrangements either about 87% or about 30% of the time, which broadly matched IMGT annotations. In a later analysis, TCR association rates were found to vary across HLA loci, with the most associated TCRs seen for DRB1 alleles and the fewest for HLA-C alleles. A later analysis found that HLA-associated TCR beta chains were more clonally expanded and had lower generation probabilities than equally common non-associated chains. Compared with the roughly 670-donor mean, donors in an Asian-associated ancestry cluster had fewer N-insertions in productive TCRs, according to a later genetic analysis. Seventeen rarely observed V segments, including chromosome 9 orphons, were excluded from the earlier analysis of approximately 600 of the donors because counts were too low. Strong co-occurrence of HLA alleles, especially DR and DQ, made assigning TCR associations to individual alleles difficult. The 87-base-pair reads could not distinguish some IMGT-functional V segments, including TRBV6-2 and TRBV6-3, so those segments were excluded. Immune exposure information for the cohort was limited to CMV serostatus. Because HLA typing was missing for some donors at each locus, association tests included only the typed subset.

The chain joins TRBV28 to TRBJ2-7; the D gene is perhaps TRBD1, from 5 matching bases. Sequences were obtained from PBMCs. The receptor comes from a woman aged 40 to 50 in good health and CMV-seronegative. The nucleotide sequence reads as follows: TGTGCCAGCAGTTTAGCAGGGTCGATCTCCTACGAGCAGTACTTC. This encodes CASSLAGSISYEQYF.